The 24 T cell receptor beta chains below all came from one sample that was sequenced in a study of cytomegalovirus exposure and HLA in healthy donors. Amplification used 60 Vbeta primers and 13 Jbeta primers. Sequencing used immunoSEQ multiplex PCR; TCRdb keeps in-frame clones, though not all of them. Of about 70,000 clones listed, about 78% are singletons. Sequences were obtained from PBMCs. All receptors derive from a girl aged 10 to 17 in good health and CMV-seropositive.

The chain couples TRBV30 to TRBJ2-5; 10 nucleotides line up with TRBD2. CDR1 and CDR2 from the germline V gene are GTSNPN and SVGIG (reference sequence). This CDR3 comprises 17 residues. The V gene end was trimmed by 2 bases and the J gene end by 0 bases; junction bases not matched to a gene: 9. CDR3 sequence reads: CAWSTGQRGGYQETQYF. The DNA for the CDR3 is TGTGCCTGGAGTACGGGACAGCGGGGGGGTTACCAAGAGACCCAGTACTTC.

CDR3 sequence (DNA): TGCAGCGTTGAACATGGGACAGTAAAGAGCTCCTACAATGAGCAGTTCTTC. It codes for CSVEHGTVKSSYNEQFF. The rearrangement joins TRBV29-1 to TRBJ2-1; TRBD1 agrees at 7 bases. The CDR3 is 17 residues long. Germline assignment: CDR1 SQVTM and CDR2 ANQGSEA. The V and J ends lost 2 bases and 0 bases, in that order; junction bases with no gene match: 10.

The chain combines TRBV14 with TRBJ1-6; TRBD1 is a possible D gene (6 bases). The V gene lost 5 bases and the J gene lost 0 bases, with 14 bases spanning the gap. Germline V gene lookup returns CDR1 SGHDN and CDR2 FVKESK. This CDR3 region has 17 residues. The DNA of the CDR3 is TGTGCCAGCAGCTTATTACAGGGTAACTCCTATAATTCACCCCTCCACTTT. This sequence encodes CASSLLQGNSYNSPLHF. Drawing the rest from reference TRBV14 and TRBJ1-6, the complete variable domain is EAGVTQFPSHSVIEKGQTVTLRCDPISGHDNLYWYRRVMGKEIKFLLHFVKESKQDESGMPNNRFLAERTGGTYSTLKVQPAELEDSGVYFCASSLLQGNSYNSPLHFGNGTRLTVT.

Only a few counts were recorded for this clone. The junction departs from germline at one end; a sequencing error may be responsible. The chain combines TRBV7-2 with TRBJ2-3; a possible D gene is TRBD2 (5 bases). The germline V gene has CDR1 SGHTA and CDR2 FQGNSA. The CDR3 has 11 residues. CDR3 loop: CASSLKASLNF. CDR3 DNA sequence: TGTGCCAGCAGCTTAAAGGCTAGCCTGAATTTT.

This chain joins TRBV5-1 and TRBJ2-7; 9 bases are shared with TRBD1. This CDR3 is built from 14 residues. Germline trimming cut 3 bases from V and 5 bases from J; bases unmatched to any gene: 6. Germline-derived CDR1 and CDR2 are SGHRS and YFSETQ. The chain's CDR3 is CASSSEGQGHEQYF. DNA for the CDR3: TGCGCCAGCAGCTCCGAGGGACAGGGCCACGAGCAGTACTTC.

This sequence joins TRBV28 and TRBJ2-1, with a possible D match to TRBD1 (6 bases). CDR1 is MDHEN and CDR2 is SYDVKM in the germline V gene. The CDR3 covers 15 residues. Trimming pared 2 bases from V and 0 bases from J, leaving 8 bases between. As DNA, the CDR3 is TGTGCCAGCAGTTTAAGGGGGAGCTCCTACAATGAGCAGTTCTTC. Amino acids: CASSLRGSSYNEQFF.

The chain links TRBV28 to TRBJ2-7; 8 bases match TRBD2. The V gene's germline CDR1 is MDHEN and CDR2 SYDVKM. V trimming: 0 bases; J trimming: 2 bases; junction bases outside the gene matches: 6. CDR3 size: 16 residues. The CDR3 bases are TGTGCCAGCAGTTTATGGGGGACTAGTTGGACCTACGAGCAGTACTTC. Protein product: CASSLWGTSWTYEQYF.

The chain employs TRBV30 and TRBJ2-1, with 10 bases identical to TRBD2. Germline CDR1 is GTSNPN and CDR2 is SVGIG (reference sequence). V shed 2 bases and J 9 bases; nucleotides not matched to a gene: 7. The CDR3 spans 14 residues. The CDR3 nucleotides read TGTGCCTGGAGTTGGTCTAGCGGGAGTAGTGAGCAGTTCTTC. This sequence encodes CAWSWSSGSSEQFF.

The chain recombines TRBV7-9 with TRBJ2-7, with D perhaps TRBD2 (5 bases). CDR3 length: 16 amino acids. Germline V CDR1 and CDR2: SEHNR, FQNEAQ (reference sequence). The germline V and J ends were trimmed by 5 bases and 3 bases, with 20 bases remaining between them. CDR3 amino acids: CASSPPPGGWDYEQYF. In nucleotides, the CDR3 is TGTGCCAGCAGCCCCCCCCCGGGCGGGTGGGACTACGAGCAGTACTTC.

The chain recombines TRBV5-4 with TRBJ2-1; a possible D gene is TRBD1 (6 bases). Trimming left V 4 bases short and J 10 bases short, with 21 bases between. This CDR3 comprises 15 residues. CDR1 is SGHNT and CDR2 is YYREEE in the germline V gene (reference sequence). The CDR3 region has the DNA TGTGCCAGCAGCAACGAACCGGGACAAGGCAACGAGCAGTTCTTC. Translated, it gives CASSNEPGQGNEQFF.

The V and J genes are TRBV7-9 and TRBJ2-7; D not resolved. The V gene lost 5 bases and the J gene lost 4 bases, with 6 bases spanning the gap. Per the germline V gene, CDR1 is SEHNR and CDR2 is FQNEAQ (reference sequence). The length of the CDR3 is 11 residues. The CDR3 protein is CASSNAYEQYF. The CDR3, as DNA: TGTGCCAGCAGCAACGCGTACGAGCAGTACTTC.

This sequence joins TRBV25-1 and TRBJ2-3, with 8 bases that match TRBD1. The CDR3 extends over 12 amino acids. V trimming: 6 bases; J trimming: 4 bases; junction bases outside the gene matches: 0. Germline-derived CDR1 and CDR2 are MGHDK and SYGVNS. The CDR3 bases are TGTGCCAGCAGACAGGGGGCAGATACGCAGTATTTT. Encoded protein: CASRQGADTQYF.

This clone has only a few counts. The V gene is TRBV7-9, the J gene TRBJ2-7; 13 positions agree with TRBD2. The germline V gene encodes CDR1 SEHNR and CDR2 FQNEAQ (reference sequence). CDR3 length: 16 residues. Germline trimming cut 5 bases from V and 3 bases from J; bases unmatched to any gene: 7. CDR3 protein: CASSGTGLAGDYEQYF. CDR3 nucleotide sequence: TGTGCCAGCAGCGGAACTGGACTAGCGGGAGACTACGAGCAGTACTTC. The whole variable domain, remainder taken from reference TRBV7-9 and TRBJ2-7, is DTGVSQNPRHKITKRGQNVTFRCDPISEHNRLYWYRQTLGQGPEFLTYFQNEAQLEKSRLLSDRFSAERPKGSFSTLEIQRTEQGDSAMYLCASSGTGLAGDYEQYFGPGTRLTVT.

This clone was found a few times. The chain combines TRBV11-2 with TRBJ2-5; 7 bases map to TRBD1. J was trimmed by 3 bases and V by 4 bases; bases with no gene match: 5. This CDR3 is built from 14 residues. Germline CDR1 reads SGHAT; CDR2 reads FQNNGV. CDR3 sequence: CASSWGQSKETQYF. In DNA form, the CDR3 reads TGTGCCAGCAGCTGGGGACAGAGTAAAGAGACCCAGTACTTC.

This chain connects TRBV10-3 to TRBJ1-2; 8 nucleotides match TRBD1. Germline-derived CDR1 and CDR2 are ENHRY and SYGVKD. CDR3 size: 16 residues. Trimming took 0 bases from V and 7 from J; bases not matched to a gene: 10. As DNA, the CDR3 is TGTGCCATCAGTGAGTCAGTACAGGGGGTGTGGGGTGGCTACACCTTC. Translated: CAISESVQGVWGGYTF.

The chain carries TRBV6-1 and TRBJ2-7; TRBD1 agrees at 9 bases. This CDR3 comprises 16 residues. Germline V lookup: CDR1 MNHNS, CDR2 SASEGT. V shed 0 bases and J 5 bases; nucleotides not matched to a gene: 8. CDR3 nucleotides: TGTGCCAGCAGTGAAGCGCTAGGACAGGGGTTGAACGAGCAGTACTTC. It specifies CASSEALGQGLNEQYF.

This chain uses TRBV15 with TRBJ2-2; 12 bases are a match to TRBD2. J was trimmed by 5 bases and V by 5 bases; bases with no gene match: 0. The CDR3 loop spans 14 amino acids. Germline CDR1 is LNHNV and CDR2 is YYDKDF (reference sequence). DNA for the CDR3: TGTGCCACCAGCGGGACTAGCGGGACCGGGGAGCTGTTTTTT. Protein sequence: CATSGTSGTGELFF.

The table lists this clone with a few counts. V is TRBV5-6 and J is TRBJ2-3; 7 nucleotides line up with TRBD1. Germline V gene lookup returns CDR1 SGHDT and CDR2 YYEEEE. The CDR3 consists of 14 residues. V shed 6 bases, J shed 4 bases, and the junction held 8 bases outside the gene matches. The CDR3 region has the DNA TGTGCCAGCATCCTCACAGGGGCGGCAGATACGCAGTATTTT. This codes for CASILTGAADTQYF. The whole variable domain, remainder taken from reference TRBV5-6 and TRBJ2-3, is DAGVTQSPTHLIKTRGQQVTLRCSPKSGHDTVSWYQQALGQGPQFIFQYYEEEERQRGNFPDRFSGHQFPNYSSELNVNALLLGDSALYLCASILTGAADTQYFGPGTRLTVL.

The chain joins TRBV4-3 to TRBJ2-2; D is possibly TRBD2 (6 bases). Germline CDR1 reads LGHNA; CDR2 reads YSLEER. The length of the CDR3 is 16 residues. Trimming shortened V by 4 bases and J by 1 base, and 13 bases separated the two germline ends. CDR3: CASSRNLGGNTGELFF. The CDR3 nucleotides are TGCGCCAGCAGCCGGAACCTGGGAGGGAACACCGGGGAGCTGTTTTTT.

This chain joins TRBV7-9 and TRBJ2-3; possibly TRBD1 for D (6 bases). Germline V gene lookup returns CDR1 SEHNR and CDR2 FQNEAQ (reference sequence). The V gene lost 5 bases and the J gene lost 2 bases, with 11 bases spanning the gap. The CDR3 is made up of 14 amino acids. The CDR3 DNA is TGTGCCAGCAGCCCCAGGACAGCCACAGATACGCAGTATTTT. This sequence encodes CASSPRTATDTQYF. Full variable domain (rest looked up from reference TRBV7-9 and TRBJ2-3): DTGVSQNPRHKITKRGQNVTFRCDPISEHNRLYWYRQTLGQGPEFLTYFQNEAQLEKSRLLSDRFSAERPKGSFSTLEIQRTEQGDSAMYLCASSPRTATDTQYFGPGTRLTVL.

V usage is TRBV4-1 and J usage is TRBJ2-3; weak D call: TRBD2 (5 bases). Germline V gives CDR1 MGHRA, CDR2 YSYEKL. This CDR3 has 15 amino acids. With 2 bases removed from V and 2 bases from J, the gap between germline ends came to 11 bases. Here the CDR3 reads CASSQPGLSTDTQYF. Written as DNA, the CDR3 is TGCGCCAGCAGCCAACCGGGATTATCCACAGATACGCAGTATTTT.

The chain joins TRBV25-1 to TRBJ2-5, with TRBD2 matching 12 bases. V gave up 4 bases and J gave up 5 bases; unmatched junction bases: 2. Germline values: CDR1 MGHDK, CDR2 SYGVNS. The CDR3 spans 14 residues. CDR3 sequence reads: CASSGLAGGETQYF. DNA of the CDR3: TGTGCCAGCAGTGGGCTAGCGGGGGGGGAGACCCAGTACTTC.

This chain uses TRBV6-5 with TRBJ1-1; no clear D. V lost 1 base, J lost 8 bases, and 5 bases lay in between. The CDR3 has 11 amino acids. Germline V CDR1 and CDR2: MNHEY, SVGAGI. The CDR3 DNA reads as TGTGCCAGCAGTTACTTCGGGGAAGCTTTCTTT. It codes for CASSYFGEAFF.

The chain links TRBV2 to TRBJ1-3; D gene ambiguous. Per germline, CDR1 SNHLY and CDR2 FYNNEI. The CDR3 length is 15 residues. V shed 0 bases and J shed 0 bases, with 6 bases lying between them. CDR3 loop: CASSEAPTSGNTIYF. The CDR3 coding sequence is TGTGCCAGCAGTGAAGCGCCTACCTCTGGAAACACCATATATTTT.